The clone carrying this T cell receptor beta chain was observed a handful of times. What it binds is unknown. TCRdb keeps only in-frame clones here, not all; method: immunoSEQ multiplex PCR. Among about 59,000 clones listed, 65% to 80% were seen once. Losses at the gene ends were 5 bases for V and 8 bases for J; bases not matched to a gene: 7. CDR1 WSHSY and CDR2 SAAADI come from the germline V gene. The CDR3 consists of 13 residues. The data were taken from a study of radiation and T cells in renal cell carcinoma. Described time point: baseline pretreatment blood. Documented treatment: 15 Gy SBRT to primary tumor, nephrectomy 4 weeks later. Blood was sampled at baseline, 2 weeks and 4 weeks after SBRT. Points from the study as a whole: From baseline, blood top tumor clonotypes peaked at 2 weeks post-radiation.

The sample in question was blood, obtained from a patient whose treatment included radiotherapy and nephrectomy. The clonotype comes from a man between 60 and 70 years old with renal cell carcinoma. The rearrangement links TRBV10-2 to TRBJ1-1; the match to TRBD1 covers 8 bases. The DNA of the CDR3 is TGCGCCAGCAGTAGGGGACAGGTGCAGGAAGCTTTCTTT. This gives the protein CASSRGQVQEAFF.